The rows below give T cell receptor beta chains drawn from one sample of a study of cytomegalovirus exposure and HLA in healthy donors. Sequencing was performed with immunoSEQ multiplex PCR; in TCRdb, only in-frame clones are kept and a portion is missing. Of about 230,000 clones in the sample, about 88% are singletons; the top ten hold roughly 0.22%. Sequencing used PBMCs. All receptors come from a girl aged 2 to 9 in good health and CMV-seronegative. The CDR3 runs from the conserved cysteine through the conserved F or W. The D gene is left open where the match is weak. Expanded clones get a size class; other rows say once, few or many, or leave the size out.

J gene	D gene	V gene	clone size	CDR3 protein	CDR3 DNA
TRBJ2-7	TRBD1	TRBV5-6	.	CASSLRDRVAHEQYF	TGTGCCAGCAGCCTCCGGGACAGGGTGGCCCACGAGCAGTACTTC
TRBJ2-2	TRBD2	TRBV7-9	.	CASSSRLAGGPGELFF	TGTGCCAGCAGCTCAAGACTAGCGGGAGGGCCCGGGGAGCTGTTTTTT
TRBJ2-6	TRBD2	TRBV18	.	CASSLPLARGGATGANVLTF	TGTGCCAGCTCACTCCCTCTAGCCCGGGGGGGGGCAACTGGGGCCAACGTCCTGACTTTC
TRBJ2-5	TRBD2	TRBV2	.	CASRLGVAGGIETQYF	TGTGCCAGCAGGCTGGGGGTAGCGGGGGGTATTGAGACCCAGTACTTC
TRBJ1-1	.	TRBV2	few	CASPKTSLDTEAFF	TGTGCCAGCCCAAAAACATCGCTGGACACTGAAGCTTTCTTT
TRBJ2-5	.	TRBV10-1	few	CASSESVRGTQYF	TGCGCCAGCAGTGAATCTGTTCGAGGGACCCAGTACTTC
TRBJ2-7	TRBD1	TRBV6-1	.	CASDSGTAPYEQYF	TGTGCCAGCGATTCGGGGACAGCCCCCTACGAGCAGTACTTC
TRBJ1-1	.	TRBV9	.	CASSTENTEAFF	TGTGCCAGCAGCACAGAGAACACTGAAGCTTTCTTT
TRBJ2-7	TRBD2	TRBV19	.	CASSIGWVPGPSGRISYEQYF	TGTGCCAGTAGTATAGGGTGGGTACCCGGACCTAGCGGGAGAATTAGCTACGAGCAGTACTTC
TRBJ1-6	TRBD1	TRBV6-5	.	CASSSGQGVVGSPLHF	TGTGCCAGCAGTTCGGGACAGGGGGTTGTAGGTTCACCCCTCCACTTT
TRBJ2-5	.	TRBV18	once	CASSLNRLQETQYF	TGTGCCAGCTCCCTTAACAGGCTACAAGAGACCCAGTACTTC
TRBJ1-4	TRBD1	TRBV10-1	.	CASSTGQGASEKLFF	TGCGCCAGCAGCACGGGACAGGGGGCCTCCGAAAAACTGTTTTTT
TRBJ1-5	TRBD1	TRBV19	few	CASSQGTATDQPQHF	TGTGCCAGTAGTCAGGGGACAGCTACCGATCAGCCCCAGCATTTT
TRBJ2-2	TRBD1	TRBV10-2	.	CASLRTGGTGELFF	TGCGCCAGCTTACGGACAGGGGGTACCGGGGAGCTGTTTTTT
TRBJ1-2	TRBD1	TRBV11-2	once	CASSWTGGLYGYTF	TGTGCCAGCAGTTGGACAGGGGGGCTCTATGGCTACACCTTC
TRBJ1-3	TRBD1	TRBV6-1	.	CASRTTGVGNTIYF	TGTGCCAGCAGGACGACAGGGGTCGGAAACACCATATATTTT
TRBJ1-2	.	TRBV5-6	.	CASSSRDKGYGYTF	TGTGCCAGCAGCTCCCGGGACAAGGGCTATGGCTACACCTTC
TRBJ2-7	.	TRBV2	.	CASMTTSYEQYF	TGTGCCAGCATGACTACCTCCTACGAGCAGTACTTC
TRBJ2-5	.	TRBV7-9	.	CSSSLSGKTQYF	TGTTCCAGCAGCTTATCGGGGAAGACCCAGTACTTC
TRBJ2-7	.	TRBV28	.	CASRQGHRYEQYF	TGTGCCAGCAGGCAGGGACACCGCTACGAGCAGTACTTC
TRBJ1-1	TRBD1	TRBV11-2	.	CASSPFRTGGAVNTEAFF	TGTGCCAGCAGCCCTTTTAGGACAGGGGGCGCAGTGAACACTGAAGCTTTCTTT
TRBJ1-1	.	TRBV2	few	CASRRDRDRTGEAFF	TGTGCCAGCAGACGGGATAGGGATAGAACTGGTGAAGCTTTCTTT
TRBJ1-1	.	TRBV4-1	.	CASSYTLVGAYSQAFF	TGCGCCAGCAGCTATACATTGGTAGGGGCCTATTCCCAAGCTTTCTTT
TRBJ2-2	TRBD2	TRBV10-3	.	CAIRLAGGPETGELFF	TGTGCCATCAGGCTAGCGGGAGGGCCAGAGACCGGGGAGCTGTTTTTT
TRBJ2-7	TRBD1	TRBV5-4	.	CASSRARLGQGLALAYEQYF	TGTGCCAGCAGCCGTGCGCGGCTGGGACAGGGCCTAGCTCTAGCCTACGAGCAGTACTTC
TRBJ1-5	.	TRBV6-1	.	CASSAYQPQHF	TGTGCCAGCAGTGCGTATCAGCCCCAGCATTTT
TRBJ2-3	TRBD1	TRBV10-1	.	CASSGTGTDTQYF	TGCGCCAGCAGTGGGACAGGGACAGATACGCAGTATTTT
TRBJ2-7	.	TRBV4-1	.	CASSLGGSYEQYF	TGCGCCAGCAGCTTAGGAGGCTCCTACGAGCAGTACTTC
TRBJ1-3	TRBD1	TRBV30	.	CAWSSGTGSNSIYF	TGTGCCTGGAGTTCGGGGACAGGAAGTAATAGCATATATTTT
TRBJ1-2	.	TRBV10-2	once	CASSEPGAGDGYTF	TGCGCCAGCAGTGAGCCCGGAGCAGGGGATGGCTACACCTTC
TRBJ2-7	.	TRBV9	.	CASSPPSSPYEQYF	TGTGCCAGCAGCCCCCCATCAAGCCCCTACGAGCAGTACTTC
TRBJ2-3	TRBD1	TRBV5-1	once	CASRPVQGADTDTQYF	TGCGCCAGCAGACCTGTGCAGGGGGCGGACACAGATACGCAGTATTTT
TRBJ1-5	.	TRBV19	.	CASSLGGLGNQPQHF	TGTGCCAGTAGTTTAGGAGGGCTCGGCAATCAGCCCCAGCATTTT
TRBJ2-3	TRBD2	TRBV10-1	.	CASSRPGLAGGTVSDTQYF	TGCGCCAGCTCTCGCCCGGGACTAGCGGGAGGGACCGTTTCAGATACGCAGTATTTT
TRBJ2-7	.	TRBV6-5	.	CASRTGAYEQYF	TGTGCCAGCAGAACAGGTGCTTACGAGCAGTACTTC
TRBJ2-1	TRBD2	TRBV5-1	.	CASSPRGGAGNEQFF	TGCGCCAGCAGCCCCCGGGGGGGGGCGGGGAATGAGCAGTTCTTC
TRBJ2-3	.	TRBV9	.	CASSVLRRGYDTQYF	TGTGCCAGCAGCGTATTACGTCGGGGGTACGATACGCAGTATTTT
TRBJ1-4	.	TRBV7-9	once	CASSPKGSPNEKLFF	TGTGCCAGCAGCCCTAAGGGGTCACCTAATGAAAAACTGTTTTTT
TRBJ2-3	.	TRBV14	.	CASSQYTDTQYF	TGTGCCAGCAGCCAATACACAGATACGCAGTATTTT
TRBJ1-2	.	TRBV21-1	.	CASSKEEGGYTF	TGTGCCAGCAGCAAAGAGGAGGGAGGCTACACCTTC
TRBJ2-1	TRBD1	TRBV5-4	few	CASILQGDNEQFF	TGTGCCAGCATCCTGCAGGGGGACAATGAGCAGTTCTTC
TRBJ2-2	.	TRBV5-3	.	CARSGRVCFTGELFF	TGTGCCAGAAGCGGCAGGGTTTGTTTCACCGGGGAGCTGTTTTTT
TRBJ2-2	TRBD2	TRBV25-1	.	CASSVGASGTTGELFF	TGTGCCAGCAGTGTCGGGGCTAGCGGGACGACCGGGGAGCTGTTTTTT
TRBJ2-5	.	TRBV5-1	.	CASSLVPPEAQETQYF	TGCGCCAGCAGCTTGGTTCCCCCTGAGGCCCAAGAGACCCAGTACTTC
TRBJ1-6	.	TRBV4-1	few	CASSQGQGTYNSPLHF	TGCGCCAGCAGCCAAGGGCAGGGGACCTATAATTCACCCCTCCACTTT
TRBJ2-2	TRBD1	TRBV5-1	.	CASSLGTGAELFF	TGCGCCAGCAGCTTGGGGACAGGGGCGGAGCTGTTTTTT
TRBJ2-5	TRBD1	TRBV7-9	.	CASSLSPGQLETQYF	TGTGCCAGCAGCTTATCCCCGGGACAGCTAGAGACCCAGTACTTC
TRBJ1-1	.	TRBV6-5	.	CASGATGVNEAFF	TGTGCCAGCGGCGCGACGGGGGTTAACGAAGCTTTCTTT
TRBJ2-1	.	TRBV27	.	CASRLQTGVNNEQFF	TGTGCCAGCAGACTCCAAACCGGGGTCAACAATGAGCAGTTCTTC
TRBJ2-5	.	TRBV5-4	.	CASSLAWTQYF	TGTGCCAGCAGCTTGGCCTGGACCCAGTACTTC